The T cell receptor beta chain described here comes from a study of response to subunit inactivated influenza vaccine. MiXCR, run by TCRdb on the RT-PCR reads, gives a single entry per CDR3 protein. In the table there are about 500,000 distinct CDR3 sequences, about 17% of which are singletons. The germline V gene has CDR1 SNHLY and CDR2 FYNNEI. Between the trimmed V and J ends, which lost 8 bases and 5 bases, there was a span of 13 bases. This CDR3 contains 13 residues. This material consisted of CD4+ T cells sorted from PBMCs, taken 23 months after vaccination. The rearrangement joins TRBV2 to TRBJ2-1; D possibly matches TRBD1 or TRBD2 (5 bases each). The receptor was isolated from a man aged 45 to 75 who received an inactivated influenza vaccine. Here the CDR3 reads CASHLGPNNEQFF. The CDR3 coding sequence is TGTGCCAGCCATCTGGGACCTAACAATGAGCAGTTCTTC.